This T cell receptor beta chain was retrieved from a study of shared clonotypes between healthy human individuals (dated by TCRdb to 2020 to 2021). Broadly, across the study: Two women and a few men aged 18 to 49 years were included in the cohort. For each donor, CD4 naive and CD4 memory were each given three plates, CD8 naive was given two plates, and CD8 memory was given one plate. The study deeply sequenced blood TCR repertoires of about 5 healthy adults to estimate repertoire size and the extent of clonotype sharing between individuals. Different laboratories and diverse techniques were used to prepare libraries and sequence TCR repertoires, to increase sequencing depth and limit assay-specific biases. Leukapheresis yielded between about 0.85 and 10 billion PBMCs per donor.

A word on this clone: The antigen this receptor binds is unknown. Qualities for individual bases were not recorded, and no much larger clone is one base off.

Using the deep immunoSEQ assay, TCR CDR3 regions were amplified from genomic DNA by multiplex PCR. For each cell subset, the extracted genomic DNA was distributed evenly across all wells of several immunoSEQ 96-well plates, and each plate served as one replicate. For sorted subsets, roughly 190 ng of genomic DNA, equivalent to 25,000 to 35,000 T cell genomes, went into each replicate PCR. Purified libraries were measured with a Qubit 3.0 fluorometer, size-checked on a Bioanalyzer 2100, and measured again with the KAPA Library Quantification kit. Every immunoSEQ 96-well plate was sequenced on a dedicated single-read 150-cycle Illumina NextSeq 550 flow cell. In the authors' own workflow: Because the immunoSEQ output included only junctional sequences and no quality scores, the filtering could not be the same as the filtering used for full-length reads. Sequences were annotated with PyIR, a Python wrapper for IgBLAST v1.9, using IMGT germline references to assign V/J genes and CDR3. Reads were filtered out if the reads had weak V/J assignments (E-value above 1e-6), no CDR3, stop codons, out-of-frame junctions, or ambiguous translated residues. V3J clonotypes were defined as sequences sharing an identical inferred V gene, J gene, and CDR3 amino acid sequence. Percentage overlap between repertoires was calculated by dividing the number of shared unique clonotypes by the size of the smaller repertoire. Repertoire richness was assessed with RTK rarefaction, the Chao1 estimator, and Recon v2.1 estimates of unobserved clonotypes. Generation probabilities for all TCRbeta clonotypes obtained by the gDNA method from a handful of donors were computed using OLGA. The clones in this table, taken by TCRdb from immuneACCESS, are in-frame only. Not every clone is retained; where verified, under half of the shortfall comes from an unresolved V gene, and the cause of the rest is unknown. From that table come the V and J calls and clone size; the DNA was used to work out D and trimming. The sample table lists about 2.1 million clones, roughly 93% of them with a count of one. Approximately 1.7% of the sample goes to the ten largest clones.

CD8 naive samples consisted of CD45RO-negative cells that were positively selected for CCR7, yielding a CD45RA+CCR7+ population without TemRA cells. The donors were healthy, HIV-negative adults who had no recently reported acute infections or vaccinations. Every donor was a Caucasian adult residing in Nashville, Tennessee, USA. Blood was obtained by leukapheresis, after which PBMCs were separated by Ficoll-Histopaque density gradient centrifugation and cryopreserved in liquid nitrogen vapor phase. Analytical flow cytometry was used to check the purity and quantity of each magnetically sorted T cell population. Each sorted fraction had its genomic DNA isolated and then quantified by UV absorbance on a Nanodrop 2000c. CDR3 length: 17 amino acids, cysteine to phenylalanine. The DNA shown is the 51-base CDR3, in frame from base 1. Results and caveats for the whole study, not just this receptor: Pairwise subsampling indicated that sequencing depth was expected to affect the degree of clonotype sharing among donors. Because the study included only a small number of donors, the genetic and exposure-history diversity represented was limited. Even with the large sequencing depth, rarefaction of the sorted-subset datasets indicated that sequencing was incomplete. Naive subsets generally had larger estimated clonotype richness than memory subsets did. Sampling was limited to blood, and TCR repertoires in tissue likely differ from TCR repertoires in blood. Across a handful of donors, roughly 5% of naive CD4, roughly 3.4% of naive CD8, about 2.3% of memory CD4, and about 0.4% of memory CD8 clonotypes were shared. Compared with non-shared clonotypes, clonotypes shared by all four sorted-subset donors had higher generation probabilities.

This sequence uses TRBV21-1 and TRBJ2-7. TRBV21-1 is a recognized pseudogene. The clonotype originates from a man younger than 35 in good health. Some clones in this sample may be carry-over from other donors' samples. The specimen sequenced was naive CD8+ T cells from PBMCs. Explained via the paper, the cell subset or site label denotes: CD45RA+CCR7+. Read as DNA, the sequence is TGTGCCAGCAGCAGGCCCCAAAGGGCAGCTACTCGCTACGAGCAGTACTTC. It translates to CASSRPQRAATRYEQYF.